This T cell receptor (beta chain) is from a study of CD8+ T cells in alopecia areata (dated by TCRdb to 2016 to 2019). Regarding the research as a whole: The treated patients, all with moderate-to-severe alopecia areata, were enrolled in an open-label pilot trial of oral tofacitinib given at 5 to 10 mg twice daily. Scalp clonality was compared across normal scalp (n=4), patchy alopecia areata scalp (n=8), and alopecia totalis/universalis scalp (n=8). TCRbeta CDR3 regions were amplified by immunoSEQ multiplex PCR with 35 Vbeta forward and 13 Jbeta reverse primers. Tofacitinib-treated patients had biopsies at baseline and at 4 and 24 weeks of treatment, with a later scalp biopsy in several patients. Patients stayed on tofacitinib for 6 to 18 months and then had 6 months of follow-up off drug so that delayed response and recurrence could be assessed. RNA was obtained with the PAXgene miRNA kit for fixed scalp, the miRNeasy kit for PBMCs, and the RNeasy kit for mouse skin. In humans, TCRbeta sequencing was performed on scalp tissue and on sorted CD4+ and CD8+ peripheral blood T cells from healthy controls and from patients with patchy or totalis/universalis alopecia areata. In both human patients and the C3H/HeJ mouse model, the study applied high-throughput TCRbeta sequencing to look at T cell clonal expansion in alopecia areata.

In its sample, this clone was seen a few times. Its antigen is currently not known. There are no base qualities to consult, and no much larger clone falls within one base. The intended sense of this specimen's time point label: baseline before oral tofacitinib. Lesional scalp punch biopsies and peripheral blood were obtained from alopecia areata patients. After PBMCs were isolated by density centrifugation and stained for CD3, CD4 and CD8, a FACSAria was used to sort CD4+ and CD8+ T cells. The full study reports these points: Scalp TCR repertoire analysis is complicated because resident alphabeta T cells in normal human skin are also sequenced, whereas mouse skin is dominated by gammadelta T cells. Compared with mice, TCR sequences shared between patients were less clear, possibly partly because of HLA diversity across the patient population. Compared with normal scalp, lesional scalp, particularly in alopecia totalis/universalis, had higher clonality and more expanded CD8+ clones, which suggests antigenic drive.

V loses 6 bases, J loses 2 bases, and the germline ends lie 12 bases apart. The CDR3 runs 14 amino acids, cysteine and phenylalanine included. Only CDR3 DNA is held: 42 bases, read in frame from base 1. The germline V gene sets CDR1 to MNHNS and CDR2 to SASEGT. Receptor amplification or capture employed the immunoSEQ multiplex PCR assay. To provide template for TCR sequencing, every sample had RNA extracted and reverse transcribed into cDNA. SuperScript III was used for first-strand cDNA synthesis, primed with a 2:1 mix of oligo-dT and random hexamers. A synthetic immune receptor repertoire was used to assess amplification bias, and residual bias was removed computationally. Per the source publication's procedure: Raw reads were preprocessed to remove errors, and CDR3 was defined by IMGT conventions from the conserved cysteine to phenylalanine. Clonality was computed by normalizing Shannon entropy by log2 of the number of productive unique TCRs and subtracting the result from 1. Whether scalp clones were CD4 or CD8 was inferred by matching scalp TCRbeta sequences against CD4 and CD8 repertoires sorted from blood. Here the immuneACCESS table is served through TCRdb, limited to in-frame sequences with V and J called. Missing clones are a known gap in these copies; in checked studies unresolved V genes cover under half, and the rest lacks a known reason. Clonal size and the V and J genes are those of that table, whereas D and trimming came from the DNA. The sample yields 140,000 to 150,000 clones; about 51% were counted once. Around 1% of the sample belongs to the ten largest clones.

The clonotype comes from a human donor with alopecia areata. The rearranged chain carries TRBV6-1 and TRBJ2-3, with a weak D call of TRBD1 (6 bases match). Sequences were derived from CD4+ T cells sorted from blood, sampled at week 0. The DNA sequence reads TGTGCCAGCAGGATCAACAGGGTCACAGATACGCAGTATTTT. It translates to CASRINRVTDTQYF.